The TCR beta chain under discussion was sequenced for a study of cytomegalovirus exposure and HLA in healthy donors. The PCR contained 60 Vbeta and 13 Jbeta primers. Only in-frame clones appear in the TCRdb table, and some are missing; sequencing was by immunoSEQ multiplex PCR. The repertoire holds about 160,000 clones, with roughly 82% as singletons. The germline V gene encodes CDR1 WSHSY and CDR2 SAAADI. The V gene end was trimmed by 10 bases and the J gene end by 2 bases; junction bases not matched to a gene: 10. The CDR3 length is 15 residues. Sequenced material: PBMCs. The sequence derives from a man aged 50 to 60 in good health and CMV-seropositive. V usage is TRBV10-2 and J usage is TRBJ1-3; 8 bases align to TRBD1. CDR3 nucleotides: TGCGCCACGGGCCCCCAACAGGGGGCTGGAAACACCATATATTTT. It yields the protein CATGPQQGAGNTIYF.